This T cell receptor beta chain was captured in a study of CD8 T cells in Susac syndrome. Study in general: Among the Susac syndrome patients sequenced, 5 or 6 had active disease and eight or nine were in remission. Points from the study as a whole: An acknowledgment was made by the study that its TCR sequencing and HLA analysis involved relatively few individuals.

cDNA came from approximately 0.5 to 1 ug RNA primed by random hexamers. Amplification of the TCR beta CDR3 was carried out by immunoSEQ multiplex PCR, which spanned a total of 54 Vbeta and 13 Jbeta segments. TCRdb processed the immunoSEQ multiplex PCR reads anew with MiXCR; each CDR3 protein has one entry. The sample comprises under 200,000 distinct CDR3 sequences, about 96% of which are singletons, and around 0.12% rests with the top ten. The study sequenced TCR beta in blood CD8+ and CD4+ T cells. The CDR3 consists of 13 residues. The germline V gene encodes CDR1 MNHEY and CDR2 SVGAGI. Trimming left V 2 bases short and J 4 bases short, with 9 bases between. This clonotype was detected only once. What it recognizes is unknown.

The sequence was obtained from a human donor with Susac syndrome. Sequencing was performed on CD4+ T cells from PBMCs. The rearrangement links TRBV6-5 to TRBJ2-7, with D unclear. The CDR3 DNA is TGTGCCAGCAGTTACAGTCCCCGTTACGAGCAGTACTTC. The encoded protein is CASSYSPRYEQYF.